This TCR beta chain emerged from a study of OX40 agonist ivuxolimab in advanced cancers. V was clipped by 3 bases and J by 1 base, with 7 bases between them. The CDR3 totals 15 residues. Germline V gene sequence: CDR1 LNHDA, CDR2 SQIVND (reference sequence). Method: immunoSEQ multiplex PCR; TCRdb's copy keeps in-frame clones and lacks some. The table lists fewer than 55,000 clones, 81% of them singletons. The gene calls are TRBV19 and TRBJ2-6, with D unresolved. Sequencing used CD4+ or CD8+ T cells sorted from blood, obtained in a trial of the OX40 agonist ivuxolimab. This clonotype originated in an adult with an advanced solid tumor such as melanoma, head and neck, liver or kidney cancer. In DNA, the CDR3 is TGTGCCAGTAGTATCGGCAGGTCTGGGGCCAACGTCCTGACTTTC. This gives the protein CASSIGRSGANVLTF. The full variable domain, in which reference TRBV19 and TRBJ2-6 provide the parts outside the CDR3, is DGGITQSPKYLFRKEGQNVTLSCEQNLNHDAMYWYRQDPGQGLRLIYYSQIVNDFQKGDIAEGYSVSREKKESFPLTVTSAQKNPTAFYLCASSIGRSGANVLTFGAGSRLTVL.